This T cell receptor beta chain was sequenced for a study of T cell repertoires in cytomegalovirus infection. The overall study: Through public TCR beta signatures, both CMV infection and matching HLA type were indicated. Study results and caveats: Dominating the ex vivo response were TCR beta clonotypes that were CMV-specific and HLA-C-restricted. The cumulative frequency of public TCR beta families distinguished individuals who carried CMV together with the relevant HLA.

As regards this clonotype: What it binds is not known.

Trimming at V came to 8 bases and at J to 8 bases, leaving 13 bases not matched to a gene. Germline V CDR1 and CDR2: MNHEY, SVGAGI. The CDR3 covers 16 residues. TCRdb passed the reads through MiXCR, listing each CDR3 protein once. Among tens of thousands of distinct CDR3 sequences listed, approximately 22% were seen once. The chain joins TRBV6-5 to TRBJ1-4; 11 nucleotides agree with TRBD1. Sequencing was performed on PBMCs, sequenced either directly or after in vitro stimulation (not recorded which). This receptor was identified in a human donor in good health (CMV status not recorded). Some clones in this sample may be carry-over from other donors' samples. CDR3 bases: TGTGCCAGCCAAGGACAGGGGGCGGAAGACCGCGAAAAACTGTTTTTT. As protein: CASQGQGAEDREKLFF.